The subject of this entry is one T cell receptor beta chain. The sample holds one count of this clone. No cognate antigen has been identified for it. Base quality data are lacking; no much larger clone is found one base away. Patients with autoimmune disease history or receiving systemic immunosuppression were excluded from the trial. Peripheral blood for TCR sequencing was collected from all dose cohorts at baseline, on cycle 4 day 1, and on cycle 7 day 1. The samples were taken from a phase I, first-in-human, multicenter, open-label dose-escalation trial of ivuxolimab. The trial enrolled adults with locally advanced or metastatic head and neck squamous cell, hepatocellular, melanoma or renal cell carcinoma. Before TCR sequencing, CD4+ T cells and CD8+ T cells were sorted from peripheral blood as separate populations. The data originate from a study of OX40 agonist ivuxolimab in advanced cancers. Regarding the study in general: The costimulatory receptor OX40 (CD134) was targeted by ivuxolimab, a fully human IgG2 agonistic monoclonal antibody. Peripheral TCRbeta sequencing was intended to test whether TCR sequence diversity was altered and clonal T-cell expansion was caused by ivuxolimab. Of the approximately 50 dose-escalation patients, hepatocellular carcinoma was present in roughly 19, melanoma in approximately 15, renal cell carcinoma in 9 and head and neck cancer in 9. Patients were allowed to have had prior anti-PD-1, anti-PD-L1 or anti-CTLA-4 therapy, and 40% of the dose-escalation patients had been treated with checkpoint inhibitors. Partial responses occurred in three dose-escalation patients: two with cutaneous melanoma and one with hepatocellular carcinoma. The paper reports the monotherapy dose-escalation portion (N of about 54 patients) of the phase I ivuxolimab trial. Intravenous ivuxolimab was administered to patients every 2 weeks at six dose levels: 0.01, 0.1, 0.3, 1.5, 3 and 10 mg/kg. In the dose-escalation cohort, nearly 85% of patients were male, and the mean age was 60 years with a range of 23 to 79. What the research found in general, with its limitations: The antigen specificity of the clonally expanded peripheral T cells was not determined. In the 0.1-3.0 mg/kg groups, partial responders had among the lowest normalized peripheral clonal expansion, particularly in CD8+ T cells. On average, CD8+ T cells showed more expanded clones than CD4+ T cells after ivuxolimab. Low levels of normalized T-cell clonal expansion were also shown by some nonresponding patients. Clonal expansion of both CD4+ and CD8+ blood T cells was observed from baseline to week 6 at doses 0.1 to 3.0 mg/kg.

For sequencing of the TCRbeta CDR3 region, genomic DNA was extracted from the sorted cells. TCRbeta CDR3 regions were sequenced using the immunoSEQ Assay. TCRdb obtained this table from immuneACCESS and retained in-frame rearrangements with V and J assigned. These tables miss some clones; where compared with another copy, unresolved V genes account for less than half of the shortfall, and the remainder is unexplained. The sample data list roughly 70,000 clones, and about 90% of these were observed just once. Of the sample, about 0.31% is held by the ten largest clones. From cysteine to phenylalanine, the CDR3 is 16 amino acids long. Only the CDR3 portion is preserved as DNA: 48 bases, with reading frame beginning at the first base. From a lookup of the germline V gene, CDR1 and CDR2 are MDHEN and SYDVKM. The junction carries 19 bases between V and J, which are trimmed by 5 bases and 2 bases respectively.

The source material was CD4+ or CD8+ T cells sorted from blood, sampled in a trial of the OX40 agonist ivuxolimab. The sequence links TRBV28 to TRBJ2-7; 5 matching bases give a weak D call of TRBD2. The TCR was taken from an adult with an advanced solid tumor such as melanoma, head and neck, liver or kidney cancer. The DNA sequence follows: TGTGCCAGCAGTAACCCGGGGAATAGCGCACCCTACGAGCAGTACTTC. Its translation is CASSNPGNSAPYEQYF. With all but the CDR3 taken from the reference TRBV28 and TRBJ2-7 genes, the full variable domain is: DVKVTQSSRYLVKRTGEKVFLECVQDMDHENMFWYRQDPGLGLRLIYFSYDVKMKEKGDIPEGYSVSREKKERFSLILESASTNQTSMYLCASSNPGNSAPYEQYFGPGTRLTVT.